This TCR beta chain was sequenced in a study of T-cell memory formation after mild COVID-19. This clonotype occurred a few times. No antigen is known for it. TCRdb reprocessed the 5' RACE reads via MiXCR and lists one record per CDR3 protein. The data show about 390,000 distinct CDR3 sequences, around 21% seen once. Study conclusions and caveats: There was a balanced CD4/CD8 profile in clones contracting day 15 to 85, and later expanders leaned CD4+.

Trimming shortened V by 3 bases and J by 8 bases, and 11 bases separated the two germline ends. Germline lookup yields CDR1 SGHNT and CDR2 YENEEA. CDR3 length equals 13 residues. The sequence derives from an adult woman who had mild COVID-19 (a few samples of this study predate the infection). Cell type and time point are not known. The V call is TRBV11-3, the J call TRBJ2-1; a weak D match, TRBD2 (6 bases). The sample comprised PBMCs or a T cell subset sorted from them (not recorded which). CDR3 coding DNA: TGTGCCAGCAGCTTGGAGCAGCGGGATGAGCAGTTCTTC. Its translation is CASSLEQRDEQFF. Drawing the rest from reference TRBV11-3 and TRBJ2-1, the complete variable domain is EAGVVQSPRYKIIEKKQPVAFWCNPISGHNTLYWYLQNLGQGPELLIRYENEEAVDDSQLPKDRFSAERLKGVDSTLKIQPAELGDSAVYLCASSLEQRDEQFFGPGTRLTVL.